The 13 T cell receptor beta chains in this list originate from one sample, sequenced in a study of blood T cell repertoires in COVID-19. Some clones are missing from TCRdb's copy, which holds only in-frame ones; the method was immunoSEQ multiplex PCR. The table records 55,000 to 85,000 clones, more than 65% of them present only once. Sequencing used peripheral blood. The receptors here all came from a woman between 65 and 79 years old with acute or convalescent COVID-19.

The chain is built from TRBV5-8 and TRBJ2-3, with 10 bases matching TRBD2. The CDR3 length is 15 residues. J gave up 1 base and V 2 bases, and 1 base lay outside the gene matches. The germline gives CDR1 SGHTS, CDR2 YDEGEE. The CDR3 bases are TGTGCCAGCAGCTTAGGACTAGCGGGCACAGATACGCAGTATTTT. It codes for CASSLGLAGTDTQYF.

This clone was seen a single time. The chain employs TRBV2 and TRBJ1-5; a possible D gene is TRBD1 (6 bases). The CDR3 totals 15 residues. V lost 8 bases and J lost 3, with 17 bases in between. Germline V CDR1 and CDR2: SNHLY, FYNNEI. The CDR3 spells CASGGVAGANQPQHF. In nucleotides, the CDR3 is TGTGCCAGCGGGGGGGTGGCAGGGGCCAATCAGCCCCAGCATTTT.

The chain couples TRBV25-1 to TRBJ2-1, with TRBD2 matching over 8 bases. This CDR3 is built from 16 residues. The V gene end was trimmed by 4 bases and the J gene end by 7 bases; junction bases not matched to a gene: 12. CDR1 and CDR2 (germline): MGHDK, SYGVNS. CDR3 bases: TGTGCCAGCAGTGCGGTCGGACGGGGGGGCATGAATGAGCAGTTCTTC. It encodes CASSAVGRGGMNEQFF.

In its sample, this clone is medium-sized. The chain employs TRBV30 and TRBJ2-1, with D maybe TRBD2 (5 bases). CDR3 length: 15 residues. Between the trimmed V and J ends, which lost 2 bases and 0 bases, there was a span of 11 bases. Looked up from germline, CDR1 is GTSNPN and CDR2 is SVGIG (reference sequence). DNA for the CDR3: TGTGCCTGGAGTAGGTTGAGGGACTCCTACAATGAGCAGTTCTTC. It specifies CAWSRLRDSYNEQFF.

The chain joins TRBV9 to TRBJ2-1, with 10 bases fitting TRBD2. This CDR3 has 16 residues. Unmatched junction bases numbered 6, after V lost 0 bases and J lost 6 bases. CDR1 and CDR2 from the germline V gene are SGDLS and YYNGEE. The DNA of the CDR3 is TGTGCCAGCAGCGTAGAGGGTAGCGGGGGGCTCAATGAGCAGTTCTTC. It yields the protein CASSVEGSGGLNEQFF.

The V gene is TRBV5-4, the J gene TRBJ2-1, with a weak D call TRBD2 (7 bases). V lost 4 bases and J 7 bases, leaving 15 bases between the germline ends. This CDR3 has 14 amino acids. CDR1 is SGHNT and CDR2 is YYREEE in the germline V gene (reference sequence). DNA of the CDR3: TGTGCCAGCAGCCTAGCGGCAGGGGTGAATGAGCAGTTCTTC. This codes for CASSLAAGVNEQFF.

The genes are TRBV6-5 and TRBJ2-7; TRBD2 matches 8 bases. Losses at the gene ends were 5 bases for V and 4 bases for J; bases not matched to a gene: 7. The CDR3 totals 14 residues. Germline CDR1 reads MNHEY; CDR2 reads SVGAGI. This chain's CDR3 is CASSPREGQYEQYF. CDR3 sequence (DNA): TGTGCCAGCAGTCCCCGGGAGGGGCAGTACGAGCAGTACTTC.

This clone came up a few times. The chain couples TRBV15 to TRBJ1-1; D remains ambiguous. V was pared by 7 bases and J by 1 base, with 10 bases between. From germline, CDR1 is LNHNV and CDR2 YYDKDF (reference sequence). The CDR3 loop spans 13 amino acids. For the CDR3, the DNA is TGTGCCACCAACGGAGGTGGGAACACTGAAGCTTTCTTT. This codes for CATNGGGNTEAFF.

The genes are TRBV6-2 or TRBV6-3 and TRBJ2-2; D call uncertain. CDR1 and CDR2 (germline): MNHEY, SVGEGT. The V and J ends lost 4 bases and 11 bases respectively, with 26 bases between them. This CDR3 spans 17 amino acids. The DNA for the CDR3 is TGTGCCAGCAGTTTCCCCATCGACTTCATCATCTCGTTTGAGCTGTTTTTT. This codes for CASSFPIDFIISFELFF.

The chain links TRBV6-5 to TRBJ2-7; a weak D match, TRBD1 (6 bases). This CDR3 has 16 residues. Germline assignment: CDR1 MNHEY and CDR2 SVGAGI. V lost 0 bases and J lost 8, with 20 bases in between. The CDR3 region is CASSYSGGGARLKQYF. The CDR3 region has the DNA TGTGCCAGCAGTTACTCTGGGGGCGGAGCCCGTTTGAAGCAGTACTTC.

The chain combines TRBV25-1 with TRBJ1-6; the D is unclear. Per germline, CDR1 MGHDK and CDR2 SYGVNS. The V and J ends lost 6 bases and 8 bases respectively, with 17 bases between them. The CDR3 is 15 amino acids. The CDR3 region has the DNA TGTGCCAGCAGCGCCTTAGTAACGTCGGATTCACCCCTCCACTTT. Translating it yields CASSALVTSDSPLHF.

CDR3 nucleotides: TGCGCCAGCAGCTTGGCTGGGACTAGCGGACTCCAAGAGACCCAGTACTTC. Protein: CASSLAGTSGLQETQYF. The gene calls are TRBV5-1 and TRBJ2-5; 11 positions agree with TRBD2. V shed 0 bases and J 1 base; nucleotides not matched to a gene: 5. Germline V gene data show CDR1 as SGHRS and CDR2 as YFSETQ. The CDR3 has 17 amino acids.

The V call is TRBV30, the J call TRBJ1-6; a weak D match, TRBD1 (5 bases). Germline V gives CDR1 GTSNPN, CDR2 SVGIG (reference sequence). Trimming removed 5 bases from V and 5 bases from J, with 13 bases in between. The CDR3 extends over 14 amino acids. As DNA, the CDR3 is TGTGCCTGGGGGTACGGACAAAATAATTCACCCCTCCACTTT. Its protein is CAWGYGQNNSPLHF. Full variable domain (missing parts from reference TRBV30 and TRBJ1-6): SQTIHQWPATLVQPVGSPLSLECTVEGTSNPNLYWYRQAAGRGLQLLFYSVGIGQISSEVPQNLSASRPQDRQFILSSKKLLLSDSGFYLCAWGYGQNNSPLHFGNGTRLTVT.